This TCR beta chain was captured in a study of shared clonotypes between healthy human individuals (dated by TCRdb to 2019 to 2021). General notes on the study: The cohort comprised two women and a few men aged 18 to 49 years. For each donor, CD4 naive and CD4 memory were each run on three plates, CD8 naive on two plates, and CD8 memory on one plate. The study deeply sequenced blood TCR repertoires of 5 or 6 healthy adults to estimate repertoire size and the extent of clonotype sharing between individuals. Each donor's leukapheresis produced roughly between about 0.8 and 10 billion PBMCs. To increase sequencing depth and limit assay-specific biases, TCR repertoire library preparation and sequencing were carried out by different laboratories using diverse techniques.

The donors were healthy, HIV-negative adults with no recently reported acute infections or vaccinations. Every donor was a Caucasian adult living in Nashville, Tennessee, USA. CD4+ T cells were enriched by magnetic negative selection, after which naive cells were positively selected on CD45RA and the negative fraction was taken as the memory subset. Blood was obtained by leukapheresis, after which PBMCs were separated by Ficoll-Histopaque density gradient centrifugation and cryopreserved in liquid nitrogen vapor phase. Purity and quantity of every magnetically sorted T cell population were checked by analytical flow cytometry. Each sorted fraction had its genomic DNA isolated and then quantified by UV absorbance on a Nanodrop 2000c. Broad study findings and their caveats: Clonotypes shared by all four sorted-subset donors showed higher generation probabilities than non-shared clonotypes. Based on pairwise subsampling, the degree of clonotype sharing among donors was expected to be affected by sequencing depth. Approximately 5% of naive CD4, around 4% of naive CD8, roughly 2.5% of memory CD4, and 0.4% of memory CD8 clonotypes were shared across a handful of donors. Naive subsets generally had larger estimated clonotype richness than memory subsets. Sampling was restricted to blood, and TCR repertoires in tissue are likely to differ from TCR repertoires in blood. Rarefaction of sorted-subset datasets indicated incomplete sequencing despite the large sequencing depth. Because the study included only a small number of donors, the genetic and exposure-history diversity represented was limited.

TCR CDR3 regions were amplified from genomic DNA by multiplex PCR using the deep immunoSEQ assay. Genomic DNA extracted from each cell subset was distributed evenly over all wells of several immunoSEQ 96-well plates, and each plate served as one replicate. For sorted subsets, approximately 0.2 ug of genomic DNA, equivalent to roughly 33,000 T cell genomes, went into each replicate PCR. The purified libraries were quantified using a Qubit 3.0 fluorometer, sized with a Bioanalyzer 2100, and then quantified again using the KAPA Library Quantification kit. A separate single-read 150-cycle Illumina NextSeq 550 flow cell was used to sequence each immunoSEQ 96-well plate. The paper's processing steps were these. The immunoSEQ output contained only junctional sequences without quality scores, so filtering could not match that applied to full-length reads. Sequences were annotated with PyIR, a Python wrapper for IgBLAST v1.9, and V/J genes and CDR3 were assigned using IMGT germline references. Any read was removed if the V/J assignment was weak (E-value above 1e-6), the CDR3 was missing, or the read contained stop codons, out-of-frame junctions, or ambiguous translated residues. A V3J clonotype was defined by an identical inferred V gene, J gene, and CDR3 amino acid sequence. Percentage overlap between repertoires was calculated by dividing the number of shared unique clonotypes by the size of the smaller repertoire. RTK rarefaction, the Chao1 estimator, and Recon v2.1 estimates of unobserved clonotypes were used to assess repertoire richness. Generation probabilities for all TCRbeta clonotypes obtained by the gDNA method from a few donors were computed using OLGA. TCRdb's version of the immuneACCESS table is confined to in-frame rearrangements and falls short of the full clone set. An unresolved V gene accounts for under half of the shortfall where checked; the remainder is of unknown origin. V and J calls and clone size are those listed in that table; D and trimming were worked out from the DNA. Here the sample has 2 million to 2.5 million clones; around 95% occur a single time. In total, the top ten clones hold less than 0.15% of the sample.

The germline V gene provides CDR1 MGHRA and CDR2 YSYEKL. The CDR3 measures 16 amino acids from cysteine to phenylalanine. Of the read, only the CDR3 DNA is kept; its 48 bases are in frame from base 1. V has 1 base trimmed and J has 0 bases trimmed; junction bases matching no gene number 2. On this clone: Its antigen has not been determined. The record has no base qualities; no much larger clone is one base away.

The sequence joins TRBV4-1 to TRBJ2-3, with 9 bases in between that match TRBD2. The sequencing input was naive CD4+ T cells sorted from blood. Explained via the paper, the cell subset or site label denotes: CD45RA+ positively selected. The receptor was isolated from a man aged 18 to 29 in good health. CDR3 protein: CASSQGLAGSTDTQYF. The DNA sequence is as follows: TGCGCCAGCAGCCAAGGGCTAGCGGGAAGCACAGATACGCAGTATTTT.